This T cell receptor (beta chain) originates from a study of vaccination and CD4 T cells after COVID-19. An Oncomine TCR Beta short-read assay was used to sequence the DNA from cultured CD4+ T cells. MiXCR was run by TCRdb on the PCR reads, yielding one entry per CDR3 protein. Of approximately 6,400 distinct CDR3 sequences listed, 74% are singletons. The treatment was: roughly 10-day PBMC culture with coronavirus spike peptide pools or control peptides (ViraFEST assay). Of note for this clonotype: Its antigen is unidentified.

Germline assignment: CDR1 MDHEN and CDR2 SYDVKM. The J segment lost 3 bases and the V segment lost 6 bases, leaving 10 bases of the junction unmatched. This CDR3 is built from 16 residues. The receptor's source is a human donor who had recovered from COVID-19. This chain connects TRBV28 to TRBJ2-7; TRBD1 aligns across 11 bases. Source material: CD4+ T cells from blood, cultured in vitro. CDR3 in DNA: TGTGCCAGCAGCCCTCCGGGACAGGGGGGACTCTACGAGCAGTACTTC. It specifies CASSPPGQGGLYEQYF.